These T cell receptor beta chains were read from a single sample in a study of blood T cells in healthy people across ages. TCRdb reprocessed the 5' RACE reads with MiXCR, giving one entry per CDR3 protein. The sample contains 800,000 to 1,000,000 distinct CDR3 sequences, 48% of which appear only once. Sequences were obtained from blood. All receptors come from a man aged 30 to 39 in good health. The CDR3 runs from the conserved cysteine through the conserved F or W. A D gene is named only where the DNA matches it firmly. Some rows have no size entry. The others give once, few or many, or a class for an expanded clone.

.,TRBV6-1,TRBJ2-1,.,TGTGCCAGCAGCCCCGGGAAACCCCTAAAGGGATTCAGTGAGCAGTTCTTC,CASSPGKPLKGFSEQFF
.,TRBV11-3,TRBJ2-1,few,TGTGCCAGCAGCTTAATGGACTTCTACAATGAGCAGTTCTTC,CASSLMDFYNEQFF
.,TRBV29-1,TRBJ1-2,.,TGCAGCGTTGAAGACCCGGGCCTGGGCTACACCTTC,CSVEDPGLGYTF
.,TRBV29-1,TRBJ1-5,.,TGCAGCGTTCGCCCAGGGAATAGCAATCAGCCCCAGCATTTT,CSVRPGNSNQPQHF
TRBD2,TRBV29-1,TRBJ2-7,once,TGCAGCGTCCTTAGCGGGAGAGCTAACAATGAGCAGTACTTC,CSVLSGRANNEQYF
TRBD2,TRBV13,TRBJ2-3,.,TGTGCCAGCAGCTTACCTTCCTGGACTAGCGGGGGCACAGATACGCAGTATTTT,CASSLPSWTSGGTDTQYF
TRBD1,TRBV7-6,TRBJ2-7,few,TGTGCCAGCAGCTTAGGCCCGGACAGGGCCGAGCAGTACTTC,CASSLGPDRAEQYF
.,TRBV7-3,TRBJ2-5,.,TGTGCCAGCAGCCCTTCCGCCATCTCCTACAATGAGCAGTACTTC,CASSPSAISYNEQYF
.,TRBV27,TRBJ2-3,.,TGTGCCGGCGGGGTTACAGGGTCAGATACGCAGTATTTT,CAGGVTGSDTQYF
.,TRBV4-3,TRBJ2-7,many,TGCGCCAGCAGCCAAGGTCGAGCGATATCTTACGAGCAGTACTTC,CASSQGRAISYEQYF
TRBD2,TRBV10-3,TRBJ2-1,.,TGTGCCATCAGTTTCGCTAGCGGGGGGCCCCGCTCCTACAATGAGCAGTTCTTC,CAISFASGGPRSYNEQFF
TRBD2,TRBV7-2,TRBJ2-3,.,TGTGCCAGCAGACATACTAGCGGTTGGGGCACAGATACGCGGTATTTT,CASRHTSGWGTDTRYF
.,TRBV3-1,TRBJ2-3,few,TGTGCCAGCAGCCGAGCCTTGGCGCAGTATTTT,CASSRALAQYF
.,TRBV28,TRBJ2-7,.,TGTGCCAGCAGTTTTGATTCAGGTCGGGGGTACGAGCAGTACTTC,CASSFDSGRGYEQYF
.,TRBV27,TRBJ2-6,.,TGTGCCAGCAGTTCCCAGCTGTCTGGGGCCAACGTCCTGACTTTC,CASSSQLSGANVLTF
.,TRBV3-1,TRBJ2-7,once,TGTGCCAGCAGCCAAGTTCTGGGCGAGCAGTACTTC,CASSQVLGEQYF
TRBD1,TRBV5-1,TRBJ2-6,.,TGCGCCAGCAGCGTGACAGGGGACGGTGGGGCCAACGTCCTGACTTTC,CASSVTGDGGANVLTF
TRBD2,TRBV20-1,TRBJ2-7,.,TGCAGTGCTAGTAGTCGGGGGGGCCCCAGCGAGCAGTACTTC,CSASSRGGPSEQYF
.,TRBV2,TRBJ1-5,.,TGTGCCAGCAGTGAGGACAGCGTCCTGGCGCCCCAGCATTTT,CASSEDSVLAPQHF
TRBD1,TRBV29-1,TRBJ2-3,once,TGCAACGTTGAAGGGCCAGGGGGCCCAGATACGCAGTATTTT,CNVEGPGGPDTQYF
TRBD1,TRBV7-2,TRBJ1-1,.,TGTGCCAGCAGCTCACAGGGGGGGTTTTTAGCTTTCTTT,CASSSQGGFLAFF
.,TRBV3-1,TRBJ2-3,.,TGTGCCAGCAGCCAAGATTTGCTGGGGGGTGAGCAGTATTTT,CASSQDLLGGEQYF
.,TRBV29-1,TRBJ2-2,.,TGCAGCGTTGGGGCTTCCGTCGGGGAGCTGTTTTTT,CSVGASVGELFF
TRBD1,TRBV12-3/TRBV12-4,TRBJ2-5,.,TGTGCCAGCAGCCTACAGGGGGTGAACCAAGAGACCCAGTACTTC,CASSLQGVNQETQYF
TRBD1,TRBV9,TRBJ2-7,.,TGTGCCAGCAGCGTAGGGGACAGCAACTACGAGCAGTACTTC,CASSVGDSNYEQYF